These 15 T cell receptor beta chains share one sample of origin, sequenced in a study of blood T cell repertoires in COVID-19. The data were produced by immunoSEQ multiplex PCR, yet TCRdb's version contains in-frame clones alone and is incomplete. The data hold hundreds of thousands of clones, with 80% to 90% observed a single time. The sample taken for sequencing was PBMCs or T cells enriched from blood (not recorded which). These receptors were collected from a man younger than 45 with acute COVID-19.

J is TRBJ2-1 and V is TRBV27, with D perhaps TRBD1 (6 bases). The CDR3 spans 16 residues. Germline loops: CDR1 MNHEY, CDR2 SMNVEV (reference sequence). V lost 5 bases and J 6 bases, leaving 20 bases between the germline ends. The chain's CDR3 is CASSPMFPRGFNEQFF. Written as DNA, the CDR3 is TGTGCCAGCAGTCCCATGTTCCCCAGGGGTTTCAATGAGCAGTTCTTC.

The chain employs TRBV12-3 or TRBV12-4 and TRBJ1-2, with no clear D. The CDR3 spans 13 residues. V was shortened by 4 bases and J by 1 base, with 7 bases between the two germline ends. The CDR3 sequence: CASSSTSNYGYTF. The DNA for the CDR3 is TGTGCCAGCAGTTCCACCAGTAACTATGGCTACACCTTC.

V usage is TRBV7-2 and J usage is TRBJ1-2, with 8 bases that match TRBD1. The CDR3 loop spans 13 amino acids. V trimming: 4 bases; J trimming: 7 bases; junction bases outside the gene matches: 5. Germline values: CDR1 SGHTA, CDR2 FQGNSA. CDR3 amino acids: CASSSTGGLGYTF. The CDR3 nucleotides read TGTGCCAGCAGCTCAACAGGGGGACTTGGCTACACCTTC.

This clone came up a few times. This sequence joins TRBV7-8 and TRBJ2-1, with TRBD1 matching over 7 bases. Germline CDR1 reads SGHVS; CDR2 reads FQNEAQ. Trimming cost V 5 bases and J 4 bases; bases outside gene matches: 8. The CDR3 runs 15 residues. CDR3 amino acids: CASSPKGQQYNEQFF. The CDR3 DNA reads TGTGCCAGCAGCCCCAAGGGACAGCAGTACAATGAGCAGTTCTTC. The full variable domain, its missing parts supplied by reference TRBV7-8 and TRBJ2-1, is GAGVSQSPRYKVAKRGQDVALRCDPISGHVSLFWYQQALGQGPEFLTYFQNEAQLDKSGLPSDRFFAERPEGSVSTLKIQRTQQEDSAVYLCASSPKGQQYNEQFFGPGTRLTVL.

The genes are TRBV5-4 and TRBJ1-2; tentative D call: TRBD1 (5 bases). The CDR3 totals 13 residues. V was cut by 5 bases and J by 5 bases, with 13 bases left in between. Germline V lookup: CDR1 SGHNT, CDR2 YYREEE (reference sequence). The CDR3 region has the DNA TGTGCCAGCAGAAAAATGGGGGGATATGGCTACACCTTC. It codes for CASRKMGGYGYTF.

The chain's CDR3 is CASSQDTGKSAEAFF. CDR3 nucleotide sequence: TGTGCCAGCAGCCAAGATACAGGGAAGTCCGCTGAAGCTTTCTTT. This chain links TRBV3-1 (or the pseudogene TRBV3-2) with TRBJ1-1, with TRBD1 as a possible D gene (6 bases). Germline CDR1 and CDR2: LGHDT and YNNKEL (reference sequence). The CDR3 extends over 15 amino acids. V was shortened by 0 bases and J by 6 bases, with 14 bases between the two germline ends.

The CDR3 here is CASSKGDTRSTDTQYF. The CDR3 DNA is TGCGCCAGCAGCAAAGGGGACACTAGAAGCACAGATACGCAGTATTTT. J is TRBJ2-3 and V is TRBV4-1; possibly TRBD1 for D (6 bases). The germline V gene has CDR1 MGHRA and CDR2 YSYEKL. Trimming removed 5 bases at V and 0 bases at J, with 15 bases between. CDR3 length equals 16 residues.

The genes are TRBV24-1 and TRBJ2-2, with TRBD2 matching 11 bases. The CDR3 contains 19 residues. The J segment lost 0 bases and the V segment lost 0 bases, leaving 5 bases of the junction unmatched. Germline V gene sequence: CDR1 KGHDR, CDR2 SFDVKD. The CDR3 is CATSDLPTSGTANTGELFF. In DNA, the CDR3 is TGTGCCACCAGTGATTTGCCGACTAGCGGGACCGCGAACACCGGGGAGCTGTTTTTT.

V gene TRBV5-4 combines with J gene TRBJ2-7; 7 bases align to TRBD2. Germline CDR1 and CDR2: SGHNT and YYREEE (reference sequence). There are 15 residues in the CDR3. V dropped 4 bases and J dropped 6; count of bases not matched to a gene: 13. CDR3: CASSPERRSGGEQYV. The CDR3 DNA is TGTGCCAGCAGCCCCGAGCGACGGTCGGGAGGCGAGCAGTACGTC.

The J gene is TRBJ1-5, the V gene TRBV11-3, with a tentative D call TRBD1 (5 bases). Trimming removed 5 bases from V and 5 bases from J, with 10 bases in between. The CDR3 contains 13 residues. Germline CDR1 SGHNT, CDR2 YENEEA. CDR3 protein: CASSQTVYQPQHF. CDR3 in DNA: TGTGCCAGCAGCCAGACAGTGTATCAGCCCCAGCATTTT.

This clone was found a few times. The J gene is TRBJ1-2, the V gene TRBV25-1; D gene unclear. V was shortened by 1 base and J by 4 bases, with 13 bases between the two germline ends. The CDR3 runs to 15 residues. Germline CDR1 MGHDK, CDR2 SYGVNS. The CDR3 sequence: CASSEWTATLYGYTF. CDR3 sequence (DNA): TGTGCCAGCAGTGAATGGACTGCTACCCTCTATGGCTACACCTTC.

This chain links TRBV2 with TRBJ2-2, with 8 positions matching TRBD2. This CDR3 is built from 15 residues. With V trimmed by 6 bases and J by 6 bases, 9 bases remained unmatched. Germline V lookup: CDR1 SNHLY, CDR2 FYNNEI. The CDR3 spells CASRGNSGAPGELFF. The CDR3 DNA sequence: TGTGCCAGCAGAGGGAATAGCGGGGCCCCCGGGGAGCTGTTTTTT.

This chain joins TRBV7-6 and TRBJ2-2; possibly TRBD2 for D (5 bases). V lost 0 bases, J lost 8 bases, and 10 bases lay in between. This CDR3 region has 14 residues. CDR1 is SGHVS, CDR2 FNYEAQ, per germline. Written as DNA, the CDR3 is TGTGCCAGCAGCTTAGCGGTCGGGGTTGGGGAGCTGTTTTTT. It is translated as CASSLAVGVGELFF.

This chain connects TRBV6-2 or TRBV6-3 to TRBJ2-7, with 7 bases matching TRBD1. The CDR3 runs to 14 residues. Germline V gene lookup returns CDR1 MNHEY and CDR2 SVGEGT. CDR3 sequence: CASSPSRTGYGQYV. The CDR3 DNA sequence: TGTGCCAGCAGCCCCTCCCGGACAGGATACGGGCAGTACGTC.

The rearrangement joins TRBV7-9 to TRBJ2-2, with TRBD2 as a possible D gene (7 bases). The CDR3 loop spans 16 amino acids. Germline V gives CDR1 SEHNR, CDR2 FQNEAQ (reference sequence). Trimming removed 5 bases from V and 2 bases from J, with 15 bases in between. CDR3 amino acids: CASSRGGGPNTGELFF. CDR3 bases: TGTGCCAGCAGCCGAGGCGGGGGCCCCAACACCGGGGAGCTGTTTTTT.